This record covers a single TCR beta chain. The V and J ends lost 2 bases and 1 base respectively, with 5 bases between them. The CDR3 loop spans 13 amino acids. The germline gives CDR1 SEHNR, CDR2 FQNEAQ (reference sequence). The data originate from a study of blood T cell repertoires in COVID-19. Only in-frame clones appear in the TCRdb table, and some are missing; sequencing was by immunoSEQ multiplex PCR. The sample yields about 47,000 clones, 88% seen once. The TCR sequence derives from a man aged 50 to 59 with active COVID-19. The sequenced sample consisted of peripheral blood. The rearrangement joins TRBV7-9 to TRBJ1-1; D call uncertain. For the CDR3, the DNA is TGTGCCAGCAGCTTAAGACAGAACACTGAAGCTTTCTTT. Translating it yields CASSLRQNTEAFF.